The present T cell receptor (beta chain) was sequenced within a study of T cell responses to AZD1222 COVID-19 vaccine. Measured with immunoSEQ multiplex PCR; TCRdb has only the in-frame clones, and not every one. The data show 100,000 to 150,000 clones, 75% to 90% seen once. The V end lost 0 bases, the J end lost 0 bases, and 5 bases lay between the germline ends. The CDR3 length is 13 residues. Germline assignment: CDR1 SQVTM and CDR2 ANQGSEA. This clone was found a few times. The antigen remains unidentified. Analyses pooled second doses at about 4 or about 12 weeks. Study-level points and caveats: Clonal diversity may have been underestimated, and the donors were mostly white British, with more females than males. Only 6 or 7 people who got AZD1222 tested seropositive at baseline. The reported proportion of spike-specific TCRs targeting unmutated variant regions was nearly half.

The chain uses TRBV29-1 and TRBJ1-1; D is ambiguous. The starting material was peripheral blood, obtained 28 days after the second AZD1222 dose. This receptor was taken from an adult who received the AZD1222 COVID-19 vaccine. The DNA of the CDR3 is TGCAGCGTTGAAGATGGGTTGAACACTGAAGCTTTCTTT. Protein: CSVEDGLNTEAFF.